This entry lists 4 T cell receptor beta chains sequenced from one sample in a study of identical twins. TCRdb redid the calling of the 5' RACE reads with MiXCR, one entry per CDR3 protein. The sample lists 460,000 or so distinct CDR3 sequences, more than 13% occurring once. These same records also appear under a second study, on yellow fever vaccine responses in identical twins.

Sequencing was done on a sample of CD4+ T cells sorted from blood. These receptors all stem from a woman aged 18 to 35 in good health.

This clonotype was counted many times. The chain links TRBV5-1 to TRBJ2-2; D remains unclear. V was pared by 6 bases and J by 0 bases, with 6 bases between. The CDR3 extends over 13 amino acids. Germline CDR1 reads SGHRS; CDR2 reads YFSETQ. The DNA of the CDR3 is TGCGCCAGCAACGAGCCGAACACCGGGGAGCTGTTTTTT. Its translation is CASNEPNTGELFF.

This chain connects TRBV21-1 to TRBJ2-4; TRBD1, as called in the table, went unchecked against the DNA. TRBV21-1 is listed as a pseudogene. CDR3 length equals 17 residues. CDR3 residues: CASTTGQDREVKNIQYF. CDR3 DNA: TGTGCCAGCACCACCGGCCAGGACAGGGAGGTTAAAAACATTCAGTACTTC.

This clonotype was seen a few times. The CDR3 DNA reads as TGTGCCAGCAGGGCCGCGGGGAGCTCCTATAATTCACCCCTCCACTTT. Residues: CASRAAGSSYNSPLHF. This sequence joins TRBV11-2 and TRBJ1-6, with D unresolved. Trimming shortened V by 6 bases and J by 0 bases, and 12 bases separated the two germline ends. CDR3 size: 16 residues. Germline values: CDR1 SGHAT, CDR2 FQNNGV.

The chain combines TRBV20-1 with TRBJ1-5; the match to TRBD1 covers 9 bases. The V segment lost 4 bases and the J segment 0 bases; nucleotides outside the gene matches: 1. This CDR3 is built from 14 residues. Germline CDR1 DFQATT, CDR2 SNEGSKA (reference sequence). This CDR3 reads CSAIQGASNQPQHF. The CDR3 DNA follows: TGCAGTGCTATACAGGGGGCTAGCAATCAGCCCCAGCATTTT.